Here is one TCR beta chain with its context. CDR1 and CDR2 from the germline V gene are SEHNR and FQNEAQ (reference sequence). This CDR3 is built from 16 residues. The V and J ends lost 5 bases and 6 bases, in that order; junction bases with no gene match: 8. This entry belongs to a study of cytomegalovirus exposure and HLA in healthy donors. Use of 60 Vbeta and 13 Jbeta primers characterized the PCR. Only in-frame clones appear in the TCRdb table, and some are missing; sequencing was by immunoSEQ multiplex PCR. The sample lists around 130,000 clones, approximately 80% seen once, with 1% in the top ten.

The V call is TRBV7-9, the J call TRBJ2-2, with 11 bases that match TRBD2. The receptor comes from a man aged 35-49 years in good health and CMV-seronegative. The specimen was PBMCs. CDR3 in DNA: TGTGCCAGCAGCCGACTAGCGGGAAGTGGGCCCGGGGAGCTGTTTTTT. This codes for CASSRLAGSGPGELFF.